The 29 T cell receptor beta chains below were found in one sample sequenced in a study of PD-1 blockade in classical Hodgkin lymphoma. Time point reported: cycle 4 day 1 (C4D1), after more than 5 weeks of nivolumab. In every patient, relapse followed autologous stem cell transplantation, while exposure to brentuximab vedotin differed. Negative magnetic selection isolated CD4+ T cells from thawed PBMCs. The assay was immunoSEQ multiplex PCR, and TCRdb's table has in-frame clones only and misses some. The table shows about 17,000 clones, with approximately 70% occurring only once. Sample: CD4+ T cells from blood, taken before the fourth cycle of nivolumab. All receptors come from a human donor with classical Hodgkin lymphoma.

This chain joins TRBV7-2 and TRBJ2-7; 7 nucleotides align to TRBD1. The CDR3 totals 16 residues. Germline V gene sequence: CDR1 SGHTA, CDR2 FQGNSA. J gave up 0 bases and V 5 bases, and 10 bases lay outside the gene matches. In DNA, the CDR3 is TGTGCCAGCAGCCCCACCGGGACAGTGAACTCCTACGAGCAGTACTTC. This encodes CASSPTGTVNSYEQYF.

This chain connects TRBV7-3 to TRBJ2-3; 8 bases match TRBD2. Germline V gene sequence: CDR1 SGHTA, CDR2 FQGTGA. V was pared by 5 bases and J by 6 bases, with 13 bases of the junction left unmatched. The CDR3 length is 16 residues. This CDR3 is CASSPRGSGSGDTQYF. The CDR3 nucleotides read TGTGCCAGCAGCCCTCGCGGGAGCGGGAGTGGGGATACGCAGTATTTT.

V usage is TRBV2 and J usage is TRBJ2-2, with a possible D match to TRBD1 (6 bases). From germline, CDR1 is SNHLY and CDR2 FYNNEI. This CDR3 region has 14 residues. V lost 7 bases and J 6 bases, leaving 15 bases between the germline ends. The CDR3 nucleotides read TGTGCCAGCACGTGGCAGGGGCACGCCGGGGAGCTGTTTTTT. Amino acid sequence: CASTWQGHAGELFF.

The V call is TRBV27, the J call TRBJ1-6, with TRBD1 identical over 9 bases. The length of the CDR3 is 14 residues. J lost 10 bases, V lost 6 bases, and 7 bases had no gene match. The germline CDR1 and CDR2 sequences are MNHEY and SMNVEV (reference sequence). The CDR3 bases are TGTGCCAGCAGAACCGGGACAGGGCGATCACCCCTCCACTTT. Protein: CASRTGTGRSPLHF.

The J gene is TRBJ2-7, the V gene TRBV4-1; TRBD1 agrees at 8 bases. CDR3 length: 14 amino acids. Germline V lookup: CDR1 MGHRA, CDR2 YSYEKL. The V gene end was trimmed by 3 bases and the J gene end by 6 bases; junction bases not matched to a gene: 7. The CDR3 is CASSHPGTGAEQYF. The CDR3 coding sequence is TGCGCCAGCAGCCATCCCGGGACAGGAGCCGAGCAGTACTTC.

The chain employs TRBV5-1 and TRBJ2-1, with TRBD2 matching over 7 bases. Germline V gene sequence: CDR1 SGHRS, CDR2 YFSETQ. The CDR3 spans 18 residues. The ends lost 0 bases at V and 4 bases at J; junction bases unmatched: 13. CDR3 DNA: TGCGCCAGCAGCTTGGTGAGTCCCCTGGCTAGCGGATACAATGAGCAGTTCTTC. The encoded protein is CASSLVSPLASGYNEQFF.

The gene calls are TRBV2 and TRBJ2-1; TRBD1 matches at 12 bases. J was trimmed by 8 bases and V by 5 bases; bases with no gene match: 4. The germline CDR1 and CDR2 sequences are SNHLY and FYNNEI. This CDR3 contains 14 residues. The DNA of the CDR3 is TGTGCCAGCAGTATGGGACAGGGGGCCGATGAGCAGTTCTTC. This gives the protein CASSMGQGADEQFF.

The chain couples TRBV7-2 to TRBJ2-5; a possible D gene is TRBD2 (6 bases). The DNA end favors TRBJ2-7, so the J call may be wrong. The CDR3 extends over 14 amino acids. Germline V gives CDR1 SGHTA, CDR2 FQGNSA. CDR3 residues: CASSFSGGVYEQYF. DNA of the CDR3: TGTGCCAGCAGCTTCAGTGGCGGGGTCTACGAGCAGTACTTC.

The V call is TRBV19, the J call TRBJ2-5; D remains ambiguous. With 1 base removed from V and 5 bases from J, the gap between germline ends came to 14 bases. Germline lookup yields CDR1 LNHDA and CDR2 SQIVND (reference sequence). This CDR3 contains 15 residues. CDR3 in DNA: TGTGCCAGTAGTATAGCGGCTACCCTCGGGGAGACCCAGTACTTC. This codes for CASSIAATLGETQYF.

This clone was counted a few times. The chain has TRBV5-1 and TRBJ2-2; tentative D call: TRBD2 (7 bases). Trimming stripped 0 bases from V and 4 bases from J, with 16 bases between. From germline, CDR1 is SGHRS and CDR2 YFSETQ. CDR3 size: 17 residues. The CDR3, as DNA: TGCGCCAGCAGCTTGGCGGGCAGGGGAGGGCCCACCGGGGAGCTGTTTTTT. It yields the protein CASSLAGRGGPTGELFF.

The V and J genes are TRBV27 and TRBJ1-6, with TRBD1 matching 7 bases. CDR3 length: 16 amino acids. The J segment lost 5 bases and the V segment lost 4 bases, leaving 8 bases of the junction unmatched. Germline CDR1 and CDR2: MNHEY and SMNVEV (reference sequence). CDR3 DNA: TGTGCCAGCAGTTGGGCCAGGGGGTTGGATAATTCACCCCTCCACTTT. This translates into CASSWARGLDNSPLHF.

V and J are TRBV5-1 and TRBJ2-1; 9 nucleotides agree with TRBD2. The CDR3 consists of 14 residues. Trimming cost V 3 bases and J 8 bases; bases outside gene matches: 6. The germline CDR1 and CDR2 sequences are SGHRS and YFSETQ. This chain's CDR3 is CASSSGTSFDEQFF. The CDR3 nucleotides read TGCGCCAGCAGCTCCGGGACTAGCTTCGATGAGCAGTTCTTC.

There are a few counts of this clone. The CDR3 DNA is TGTGCCTGGAGGGGGAGCGACCGTAATTCACCCCTCCACTTT. This gives the protein CAWRGSDRNSPLHF. The chain couples TRBV30 to TRBJ1-6; D gene ambiguous. Germline V gene sequence: CDR1 GTSNPN, CDR2 SVGIG (reference sequence). Deletions cut 3 bases from V and 6 bases from J, with 12 bases between. This CDR3 contains 14 residues. Filled out from reference TRBV30 and TRBJ1-6, the complete variable domain reads SQTIHQWPATLVQPVGSPLSLECTVEGTSNPNLYWYRQAAGRGLQLLFYSVGIGQISSEVPQNLSASRPQDRQFILSSKKLLLSDSGFYLCAWRGSDRNSPLHFGNGTRLTVT.

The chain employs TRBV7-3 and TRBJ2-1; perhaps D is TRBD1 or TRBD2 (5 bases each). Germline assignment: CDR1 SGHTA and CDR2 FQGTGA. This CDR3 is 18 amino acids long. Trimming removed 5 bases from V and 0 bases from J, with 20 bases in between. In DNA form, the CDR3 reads TGTGCCAGCAGCCCCCGGGGCCCTACAAGGAGCTCCTACAATGAGCAGTTCTTC. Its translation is CASSPRGPTRSSYNEQFF.

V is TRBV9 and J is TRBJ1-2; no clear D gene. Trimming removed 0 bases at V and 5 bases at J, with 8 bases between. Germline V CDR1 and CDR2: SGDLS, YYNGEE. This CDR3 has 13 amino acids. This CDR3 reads CASSVDSGYGYTF. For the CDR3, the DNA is TGTGCCAGCAGCGTAGATTCGGGGTATGGCTACACCTTC.

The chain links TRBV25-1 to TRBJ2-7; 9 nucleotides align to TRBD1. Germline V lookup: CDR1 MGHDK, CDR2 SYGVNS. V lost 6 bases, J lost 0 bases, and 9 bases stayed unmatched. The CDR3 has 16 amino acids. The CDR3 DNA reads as TGTGCCAGCAGACAATCCGGGACAGGGTTCTCCTACGAGCAGTACTTC. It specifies CASRQSGTGFSYEQYF.

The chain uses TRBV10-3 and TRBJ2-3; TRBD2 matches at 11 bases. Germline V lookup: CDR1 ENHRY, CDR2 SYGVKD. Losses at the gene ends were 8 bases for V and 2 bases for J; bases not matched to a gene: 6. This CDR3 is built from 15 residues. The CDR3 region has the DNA TGTGCCATCGGGGGGACTAGCGGATCCACAGATACGCAGTATTTT. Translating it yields CAIGGTSGSTDTQYF.

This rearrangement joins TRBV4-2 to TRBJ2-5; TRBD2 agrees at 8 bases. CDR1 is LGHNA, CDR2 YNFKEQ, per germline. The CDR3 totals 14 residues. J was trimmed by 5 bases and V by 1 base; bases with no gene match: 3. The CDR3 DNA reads TGTGCCAGCAGCCAAGTCAGCGGGAGTGAGACCCAGTACTTC. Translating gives CASSQVSGSETQYF.

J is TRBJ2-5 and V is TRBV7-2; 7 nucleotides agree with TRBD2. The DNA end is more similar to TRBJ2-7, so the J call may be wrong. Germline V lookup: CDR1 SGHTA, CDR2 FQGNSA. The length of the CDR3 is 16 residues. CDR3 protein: CASSYGVTSRTYEQYF. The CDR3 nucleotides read TGTGCCAGCAGTTACGGGGTGACTAGCAGGACCTACGAGCAGTACTTC.

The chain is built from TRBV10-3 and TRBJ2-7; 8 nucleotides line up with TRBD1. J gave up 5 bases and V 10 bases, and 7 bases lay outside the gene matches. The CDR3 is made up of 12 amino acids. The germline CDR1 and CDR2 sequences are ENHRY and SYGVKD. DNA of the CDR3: TGTGCCACGCGGACAGGGTCCGACGAGCAGTACTTC. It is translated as CATRTGSDEQYF.

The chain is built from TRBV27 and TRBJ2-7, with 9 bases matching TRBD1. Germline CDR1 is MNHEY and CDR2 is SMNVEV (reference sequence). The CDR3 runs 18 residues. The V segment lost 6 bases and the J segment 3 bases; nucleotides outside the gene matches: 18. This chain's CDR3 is CASSSWGQGYPWGYEQYF. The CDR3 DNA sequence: TGTGCCAGCAGCTCCTGGGGACAGGGTTATCCATGGGGCTACGAGCAGTACTTC.

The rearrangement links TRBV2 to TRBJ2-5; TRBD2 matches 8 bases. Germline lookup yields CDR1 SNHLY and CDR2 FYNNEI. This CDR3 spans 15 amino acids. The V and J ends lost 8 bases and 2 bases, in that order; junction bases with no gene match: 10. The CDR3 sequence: CASSFGGGNQETQYF. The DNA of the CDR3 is TGTGCCAGCTCCTTCGGCGGGGGGAATCAAGAGACCCAGTACTTC.

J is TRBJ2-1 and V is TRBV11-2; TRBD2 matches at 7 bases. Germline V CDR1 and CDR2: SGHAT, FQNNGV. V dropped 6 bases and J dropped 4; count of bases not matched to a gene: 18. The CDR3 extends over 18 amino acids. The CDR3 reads CASSLTPFPGLKYNEQFF. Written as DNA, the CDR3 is TGTGCCAGCAGTCTTACCCCTTTTCCGGGACTAAAATACAATGAGCAGTTCTTC.

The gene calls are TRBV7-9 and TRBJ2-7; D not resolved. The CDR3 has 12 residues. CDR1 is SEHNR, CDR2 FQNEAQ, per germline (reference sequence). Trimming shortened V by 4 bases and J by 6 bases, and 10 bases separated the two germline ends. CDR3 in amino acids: CASSSPSGEQYF. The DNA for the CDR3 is TGTGCCAGCAGCTCCCCCTCCGGCGAGCAGTACTTC.

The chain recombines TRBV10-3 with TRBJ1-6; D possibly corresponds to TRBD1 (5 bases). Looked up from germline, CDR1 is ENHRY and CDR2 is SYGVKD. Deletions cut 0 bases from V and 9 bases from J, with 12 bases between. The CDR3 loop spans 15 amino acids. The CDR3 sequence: CAISESQGPRSPLHF. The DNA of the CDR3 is TGTGCCATCAGTGAGTCCCAGGGACCTCGTTCACCCCTCCACTTT.

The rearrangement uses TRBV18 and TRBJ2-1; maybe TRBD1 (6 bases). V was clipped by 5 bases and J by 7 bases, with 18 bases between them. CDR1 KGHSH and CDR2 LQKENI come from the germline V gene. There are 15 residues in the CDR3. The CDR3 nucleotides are TGTGCCAGCTCAAACAGACAGGAAAGGTTGAATGAGCAGTTCTTC. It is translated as CASSNRQERLNEQFF.

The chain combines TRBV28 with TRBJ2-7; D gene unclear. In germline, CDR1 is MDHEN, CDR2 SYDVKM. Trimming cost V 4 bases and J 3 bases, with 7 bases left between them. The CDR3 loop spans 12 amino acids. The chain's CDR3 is CASSSAHYEQYF. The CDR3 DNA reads TGTGCCAGCAGTTCAGCCCACTACGAGCAGTACTTC.

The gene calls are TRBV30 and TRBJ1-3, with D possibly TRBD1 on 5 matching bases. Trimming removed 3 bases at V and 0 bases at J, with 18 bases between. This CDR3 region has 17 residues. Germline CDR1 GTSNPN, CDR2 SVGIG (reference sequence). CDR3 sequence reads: CAWREDNETLSGNTIYF. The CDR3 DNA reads TGTGCCTGGAGAGAGGACAATGAAACCCTCTCTGGAAACACCATATATTTT.

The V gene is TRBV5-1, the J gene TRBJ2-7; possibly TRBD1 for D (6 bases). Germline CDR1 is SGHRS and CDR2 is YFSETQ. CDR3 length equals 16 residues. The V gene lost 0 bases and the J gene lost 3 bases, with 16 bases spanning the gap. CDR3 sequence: CASSLGPGARIYEQYF. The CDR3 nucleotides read TGCGCCAGCAGCTTGGGGCCAGGGGCGAGGATCTACGAGCAGTACTTC.